These 28 T cell receptor beta chains were all obtained from the same sample, sequenced in a study of blood T cell repertoires in COVID-19. Sequencing used immunoSEQ multiplex PCR; TCRdb keeps in-frame clones, though not all of them. Among roughly 300,000 clones, about four fifths were seen once, and the ten largest hold around a tenth. The sequencing input was peripheral blood. These receptor sequences come from a woman between 45 and 65 years old who had recovered from COVID-19.

The V and J genes are TRBV4-3 and TRBJ2-3; 10 nucleotides line up with TRBD2. V dropped 4 bases and J dropped 4; count of bases not matched to a gene: 5. Looked up from germline, CDR1 is LGHNA and CDR2 is YSLEER. The CDR3 is 15 residues long. This CDR3 is CASSPERGGPDTQYF. In DNA form, the CDR3 reads TGCGCCAGCAGCCCCGAGCGGGGGGGGCCAGATACGCAGTATTTT.

The chain employs TRBV5-7 and TRBJ2-5; D possibly corresponds to TRBD1 (8 bases). TRBV5-7 is an ORF, with its function uncertain. Trimming removed 2 bases from V and 5 bases from J, with 13 bases in between. The CDR3 contains 14 residues. In nucleotides, the CDR3 is TGTGCCAGCAGCTTCGGACAGGGAGGGGAGACCCAGTACTTC. Its translation: CASSFGQGGETQYF.

The chain has TRBV16 and TRBJ2-5; TRBD1 agrees at 7 bases. Germline loops: CDR1 KGHSY, CDR2 FQNENV. V lost 4 bases, J lost 5 bases, and 10 bases stayed unmatched. The CDR3 is 15 residues long. The chain's CDR3 is CASSPTTGRLETQYF. The CDR3 DNA reads as TGTGCCAGCAGCCCCACGACAGGGAGACTTGAGACCCAGTACTTC. The full variable domain, in which reference TRBV16 and TRBJ2-5 provide the parts outside the CDR3, is GEEVAQTPKHLVRGEGQKAKLYCAPIKGHSYVFWYQQVLKNEFKFLISFQNENVFDETGMPKERFSAKCLPNSPCSLEIQATKLEDSAVYFCASSPTTGRLETQYFGPGTRLLVL.

As to this clone: Other DNA sequences in the sample encode the same CDR3. The chain has TRBV27 and TRBJ1-4; unclear D gene. Germline CDR1 is MNHEY and CDR2 is SMNVEV (reference sequence). V was shortened by 1 base and J by 8 bases, with 11 bases between the two germline ends. There are 14 residues in the CDR3. CDR3 nucleotide sequence: TGTGCCAGCAGTTTATGGGGAGGAGGAGAAAAACTGTTTTTT. It encodes CASSLWGGGEKLFF.

The CDR3, as DNA: TGTGCCAGCAGCTTAGCCGATCGGACTAGCGGGAGTAGGTTTGAGCAGTTCTTC. This translates into CASSLADRTSGSRFEQFF. This chain connects TRBV7-9 to TRBJ2-1; 13 positions match TRBD2. Germline-derived CDR1 and CDR2 are SEHNR and FQNEAQ (reference sequence). V gave up 0 bases and J gave up 9 bases; unmatched junction bases: 11. The CDR3 has 18 residues. The full variable domain, its missing parts supplied by reference TRBV7-9 and TRBJ2-1, is DTGVSQNPRHKITKRGQNVTFRCDPISEHNRLYWYRQTLGQGPEFLTYFQNEAQLEKSRLLSDRFSAERPKGSFSTLEIQRTEQGDSAMYLCASSLADRTSGSRFEQFFGPGTRLTVL.

The chain uses TRBV16 and TRBJ2-1; 7 bases map to TRBD2. With V trimmed by 4 bases and J by 0 bases, 3 bases remained unmatched. Germline V gene lookup returns CDR1 KGHSY and CDR2 FQNENV. The CDR3 is 15 amino acids. The CDR3 is CASSLGGSSYNEQFF. In DNA form, the CDR3 reads TGTGCCAGCAGCCTGGGGGGGAGCTCCTACAATGAGCAGTTCTTC.

This chain uses TRBV19 with TRBJ2-7; D unclear. The V gene's germline CDR1 is LNHDA and CDR2 SQIVND (reference sequence). The germline V and J ends were trimmed by 2 bases and 5 bases, with 10 bases remaining between them. This CDR3 comprises 13 residues. CDR3 nucleotide sequence: TGTGCCAGTAGTATATGGCTCCGGGACGAGCAGTACTTC. It translates to CASSIWLRDEQYF.

The chain links TRBV6-1 to TRBJ1-5; TRBD1 matches 8 bases. Trimming took 1 base from V and 4 from J; bases not matched to a gene: 3. CDR1 MNHNS and CDR2 SASEGT come from the germline V gene. The CDR3 consists of 15 residues. The CDR3, as DNA: TGTGCCAGCAGTGAAGGACAGGGGCCGAATCAGCCCCAGCATTTT. This codes for CASSEGQGPNQPQHF.

V and J are TRBV18 and TRBJ2-7; perhaps TRBD2 as D (5 bases). The CDR3 has 15 amino acids. Germline V CDR1 and CDR2: KGHSH, LQKENI. Trimming stripped 4 bases from V and 2 bases from J, with 15 bases between. In DNA, the CDR3 is TGTGCCAGCTCACACACGGACGGGGAGACCTACGAGCAGTACTTC. This codes for CASSHTDGETYEQYF.

The chain links TRBV2 to TRBJ1-3; D call uncertain. The CDR3 runs 14 residues. Trimming shortened V by 6 bases and J by 2 bases, and 11 bases separated the two germline ends. The germline V gene has CDR1 SNHLY and CDR2 FYNNEI. In DNA form, the CDR3 reads TGTGCCAGCAGCGGAGTAACTGCTGGAAACACCATATATTTT. Its translation is CASSGVTAGNTIYF.

The gene calls are TRBV7-2 and TRBJ2-7; TRBD1 agrees at 10 bases. The length of the CDR3 is 15 residues. V lost 3 bases to trimming and J lost 3 bases; unmatched junction nucleotides: 5. Germline values: CDR1 SGHTA, CDR2 FQGNSA. This CDR3 is CASSLDRGEIYEQYF. The CDR3 DNA follows: TGTGCCAGCAGCTTGGACAGGGGGGAAATCTACGAGCAGTACTTC.

The chain combines TRBV28 with TRBJ1-2; 8 bases are a match to TRBD1. The ends lost 7 bases at V and 4 bases at J; junction bases unmatched: 5. Germline CDR1 and CDR2: MDHEN and SYDVKM. CDR3 length: 13 residues. This chain's CDR3 is CASTLGQVYGYTF. CDR3 nucleotides: TGTGCCAGCACCCTGGGACAGGTCTATGGCTACACCTTC.

CDR3 residues: CASSLKTGGTNYGYTF. The CDR3 DNA is TGTGCCAGCAGTTTAAAGACAGGGGGCACTAACTATGGCTACACCTTC. The chain employs TRBV28 and TRBJ1-2; 10 bases agree with TRBD1. The germline CDR1 and CDR2 sequences are MDHEN and SYDVKM. This CDR3 has 16 residues. V lost 2 bases and J lost 0; bases outside the gene matches: 3.

V usage is TRBV9 and J usage is TRBJ2-2; TRBD2 matches at 13 bases. The CDR3 spans 17 residues. Losses at the gene ends were 4 bases for V and 7 bases for J; bases not matched to a gene: 10. Per germline, CDR1 SGDLS and CDR2 YYNGEE. CDR3 loop: CASSSWTSGGSDGELFF. As DNA, the CDR3 is TGTGCCAGCAGCAGTTGGACTAGCGGGGGTTCCGACGGGGAGCTGTTTTTT. The variable domain in full, completed from reference TRBV9 and TRBJ2-2, reads DSGVTQTPKHLITATGQRVTLRCSPRSGDLSVYWYQQSLDQGLQFLIQYYNGEERAKGNILERFSAQQFPDLHSELNLSSLELGDSALYFCASSSWTSGGSDGELFFGEGSRLTVL.

CDR3 in DNA: TGTGCCAGCAGTATCGTGGGGAGGGAGACCCAGTACTTC. Translated: CASSIVGRETQYF. The V call is TRBV6-5, the J call TRBJ2-5, with a possible D match to TRBD2 (6 bases). V was pared by 5 bases and J by 5 bases, with 12 bases between. The germline V gene has CDR1 MNHEY and CDR2 SVGAGI. There are 13 residues in the CDR3.

CDR3 loop: CASSFSAGEQFF. CDR3 DNA: TGTGCCAGCAGTTTTTCGGCGGGCGAGCAGTTCTTC. This rearrangement joins TRBV28 to TRBJ2-1; D is possibly TRBD2 (5 bases). V lost 3 bases to trimming and J lost 10 bases, with 10 bases between them. The CDR3 sequence is 12 residues long. CDR1 is MDHEN, CDR2 SYDVKM, per germline.

This clone was found a few times. This chain uses TRBV5-1 with TRBJ2-2; 7 bases match TRBD1. The CDR3 is 15 residues long. Germline lookup yields CDR1 SGHRS and CDR2 YFSETQ. V shed 6 bases and J 6 bases; nucleotides not matched to a gene: 11. CDR3 loop: CASKYRDSGAGELFF. The CDR3 bases are TGCGCCAGCAAATACCGGGACAGTGGTGCCGGGGAGCTGTTTTTT.

V and J are TRBV9 and TRBJ2-7; 8 nucleotides agree with TRBD2. J lost 2 bases, V lost 0 bases, and 4 bases had no gene match. Germline V gives CDR1 SGDLS, CDR2 YYNGEE. The CDR3 is 15 amino acids. The CDR3, as DNA: TGTGCCAGCAGCGTAGGAGGGACTAGGCCCTACGAGCAGTACTTC. Its protein is CASSVGGTRPYEQYF. Filled out from reference TRBV9 and TRBJ2-7, the complete variable domain reads DSGVTQTPKHLITATGQRVTLRCSPRSGDLSVYWYQQSLDQGLQFLIQYYNGEERAKGNILERFSAQQFPDLHSELNLSSLELGDSALYFCASSVGGTRPYEQYFGPGTRLTVT.

The chain joins TRBV5-5 to TRBJ1-6; 7 bases line up with TRBD1. With 5 bases clipped from V and 4 bases from J, the junction kept 9 bases outside the gene matches. Germline V gene sequence: CDR1 SGHKS, CDR2 YYEKEE (reference sequence). There are 16 residues in the CDR3. This CDR3 reads CASSLTQGIYNSPLHF. CDR3 DNA sequence: TGTGCCAGCAGTCTCACACAGGGGATTTATAATTCACCCCTCCACTTT. The full variable domain, its missing parts supplied by reference TRBV5-5 and TRBJ1-6, is DAGVTQSPTHLIKTRGQQVTLRCSPISGHKSVSWYQQVLGQGPQFIFQYYEKEERGRGNFPDRFSARQFPNYSSELNVNALLLGDSALYLCASSLTQGIYNSPLHFGNGTRLTVT.

This rearrangement joins TRBV27 to TRBJ2-7, with a possible D match to TRBD1 (5 bases). The CDR3 totals 15 residues. Germline CDR1 and CDR2: MNHEY and SMNVEV (reference sequence). The ends were cut back, 5 bases at V and 3 bases at J, with 17 bases in the middle. The CDR3 DNA sequence: TGTGCCAGCAGTCTTCAGGGCAGGGCCATCTACGAGCAGTACTTC. Its translation is CASSLQGRAIYEQYF.

This CDR3 reads CASSLAGGSYNSPLHF. CDR3 sequence (DNA): TGTGCCAGCAGCCTAGCAGGGGGTTCCTATAATTCACCCCTCCACTTT. The V call is TRBV4-2, the J call TRBJ1-6; 7 bases agree with TRBD1. The ends lost 4 bases at V and 1 base at J; junction bases unmatched: 4. The CDR3 length is 16 residues. The germline gives CDR1 LGHNA, CDR2 YNFKEQ.

The J gene is TRBJ2-7, the V gene TRBV5-4; 8 positions agree with TRBD1. CDR1 SGHNT and CDR2 YYREEE come from the germline V gene (reference sequence). The CDR3 is 15 residues long. V lost 4 bases and J lost 6; bases outside the gene matches: 12. CDR3 sequence: CASSIPGTGLVEQYF. CDR3 sequence (DNA): TGTGCCAGCAGCATACCTGGGACAGGTCTTGTCGAGCAGTACTTC.

The V gene is TRBV5-1, the J gene TRBJ2-2; 9 bases match TRBD1. CDR1 and CDR2 (germline): SGHRS, YFSETQ. J lost 6 bases, V lost 4 bases, and 7 bases had no gene match. The CDR3 contains 15 residues. DNA of the CDR3: TGCGCCAGCAGCCCCGGGACAGGGTCCCCCGGGGAGCTGTTTTTT. Translated, it gives CASSPGTGSPGELFF.

On this clone itself: This sample also contains other DNA sequences that code for the same CDR3. The chain recombines TRBV30 with TRBJ1-4; D gene ambiguous. V dropped 2 bases and J dropped 5 bases, with 9 bases sitting between them. Germline V gives CDR1 GTSNPN, CDR2 SVGIG (reference sequence). The CDR3 spans 13 residues. In DNA form, the CDR3 reads TGTGCCTGGAGTTGGAGGGAAAATGAAAAACTGTTTTTT. Protein product: CAWSWRENEKLFF.

The chain links TRBV4-3 to TRBJ2-3, with TRBD2 matching 9 bases. V lost 3 bases, J lost 6 bases, and 13 bases stayed unmatched. The CDR3 loop spans 17 amino acids. Germline CDR1 and CDR2: LGHNA and YSLEER. CDR3 DNA: TGCGCCAGCAGCCAGTCCTCTTGGGCGGGAGGGGCCGATACGCAGTATTTT. This gives the protein CASSQSSWAGGADTQYF.

This chain connects TRBV3-1 (or the pseudogene TRBV3-2) to TRBJ2-3; D is uncertain. Between the trimmed V and J ends, which lost 0 bases and 7 bases, there was a span of 14 bases. CDR1 is LGHDT, CDR2 YNNKEL, per germline (reference sequence). This CDR3 contains 15 residues. Written as DNA, the CDR3 is TGTGCCAGCAGCCAAGATTGGCACCTCCAGAATACGCAGTATTTT. Its translation: CASSQDWHLQNTQYF.

V is TRBV2 and J is TRBJ2-5; D is perhaps TRBD1 (6 bases). CDR1 is SNHLY, CDR2 FYNNEI, per germline. Trimming cost V 7 bases and J 5 bases, with 11 bases left between them. This CDR3 has 12 residues. For the CDR3, the DNA is TGTGCCAGCAACAGGGACGCGGAGACCCAGTACTTC. Residues: CASNRDAETQYF.

The chain joins TRBV19 to TRBJ1-2, with 7 bases matching TRBD1. The CDR3 has 16 amino acids. The trim removed 4 bases at V and 2 bases at J, leaving 10 bases unmatched. The germline V gene encodes CDR1 LNHDA and CDR2 SQIVND (reference sequence). CDR3 loop: CASSKNRGSANYGYTF. CDR3 nucleotide sequence: TGTGCCAGTAGTAAAAACAGGGGCTCGGCAAACTATGGCTACACCTTC.